The clone carrying this TCR beta chain occurred many times. TCRdb used MiXCR to reprocess the 5' RACE reads, holding one entry per CDR3 protein. The repertoire consists of 20,000 to 30,000 distinct CDR3 sequences, with 4.4% occurring once and the leading ten covering around 5.6%. These data belong to a study of early T cells in non-severe SARS-CoV-2 infection. The source material was whole blood. This sequence was found in an adult who was a healthcare worker with PCR-confirmed SARS-CoV-2 infection or an uninfected control (not recorded which).

CDR3 DNA: TGTGCCAGCAGCCCGGGACAACGCTACGAGCAGTACTTC. Translating it yields CASSPGQRYEQYF. The rearrangement uses TRBV12-3 or TRBV12-4 and TRBJ2-7; perhaps TRBD1 as D (6 bases). V was trimmed by 6 bases and J by 3 bases, leaving 12 bases between them. The CDR3 runs 13 residues.